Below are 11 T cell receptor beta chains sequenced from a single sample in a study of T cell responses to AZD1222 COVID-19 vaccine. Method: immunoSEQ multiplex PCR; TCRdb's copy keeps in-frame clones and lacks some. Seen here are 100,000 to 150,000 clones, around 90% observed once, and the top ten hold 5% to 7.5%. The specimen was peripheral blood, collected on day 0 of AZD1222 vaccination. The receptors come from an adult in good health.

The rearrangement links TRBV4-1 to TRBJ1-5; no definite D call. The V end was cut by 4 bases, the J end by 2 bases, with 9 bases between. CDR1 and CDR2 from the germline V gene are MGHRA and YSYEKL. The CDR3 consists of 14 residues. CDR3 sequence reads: CASSPWARNQPQHF. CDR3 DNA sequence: TGCGCCAGCAGCCCCTGGGCGCGCAATCAGCCCCAGCATTTT.

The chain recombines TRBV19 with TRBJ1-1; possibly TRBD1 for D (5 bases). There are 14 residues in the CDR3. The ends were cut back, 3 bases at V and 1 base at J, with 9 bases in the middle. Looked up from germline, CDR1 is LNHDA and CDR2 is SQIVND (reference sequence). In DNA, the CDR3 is TGTGCCAGTAGTATTAGCAGGGAGAACACTGAAGCTTTCTTT. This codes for CASSISRENTEAFF.

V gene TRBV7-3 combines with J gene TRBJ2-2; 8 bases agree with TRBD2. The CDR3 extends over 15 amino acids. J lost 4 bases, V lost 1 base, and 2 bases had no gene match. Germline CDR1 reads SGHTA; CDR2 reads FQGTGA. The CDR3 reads CASSLSGGSTGELFF. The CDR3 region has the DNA TGTGCCAGCAGCTTAAGCGGGGGGTCCACCGGGGAGCTGTTTTTT.

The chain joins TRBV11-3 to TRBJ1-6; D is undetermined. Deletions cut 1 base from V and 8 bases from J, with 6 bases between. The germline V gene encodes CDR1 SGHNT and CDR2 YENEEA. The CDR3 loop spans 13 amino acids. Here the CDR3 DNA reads TGTGCCAGCAGCTTAGGTTGGGATTCACCCCTCCACTTT. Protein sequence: CASSLGWDSPLHF. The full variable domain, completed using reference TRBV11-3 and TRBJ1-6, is EAGVVQSPRYKIIEKKQPVAFWCNPISGHNTLYWYLQNLGQGPELLIRYENEEAVDDSQLPKDRFSAERLKGVDSTLKIQPAELGDSAVYLCASSLGWDSPLHFGNGTRLTVT.

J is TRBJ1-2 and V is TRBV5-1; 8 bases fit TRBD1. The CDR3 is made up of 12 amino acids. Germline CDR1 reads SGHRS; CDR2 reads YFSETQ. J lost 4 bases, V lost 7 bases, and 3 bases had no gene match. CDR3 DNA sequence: TGCGCCAGCTCAGGACAGGGCTATGGCTACACCTTC. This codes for CASSGQGYGYTF.

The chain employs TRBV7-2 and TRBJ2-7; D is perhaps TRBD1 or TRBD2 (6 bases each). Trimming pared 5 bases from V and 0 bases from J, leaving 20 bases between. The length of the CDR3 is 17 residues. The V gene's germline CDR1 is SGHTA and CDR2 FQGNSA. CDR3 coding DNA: TGTGCCAGCAGCCTAGGGGGGCAGCGGCGTTACTCCTACGAGCAGTACTTC. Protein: CASSLGGQRRYSYEQYF.

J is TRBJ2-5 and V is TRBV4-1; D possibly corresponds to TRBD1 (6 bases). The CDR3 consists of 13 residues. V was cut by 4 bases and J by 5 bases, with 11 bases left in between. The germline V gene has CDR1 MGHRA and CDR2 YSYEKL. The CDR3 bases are TGCGCCAGCAGCCTAGGGGGATATGAGACCCAGTACTTC. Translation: CASSLGGYETQYF.

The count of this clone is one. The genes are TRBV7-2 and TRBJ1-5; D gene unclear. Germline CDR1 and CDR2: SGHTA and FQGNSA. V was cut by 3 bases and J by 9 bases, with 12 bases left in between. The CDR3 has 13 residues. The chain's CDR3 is CASSFSAASPQHF. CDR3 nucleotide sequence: TGTGCCAGCAGCTTTTCTGCGGCGTCGCCCCAGCATTTT.

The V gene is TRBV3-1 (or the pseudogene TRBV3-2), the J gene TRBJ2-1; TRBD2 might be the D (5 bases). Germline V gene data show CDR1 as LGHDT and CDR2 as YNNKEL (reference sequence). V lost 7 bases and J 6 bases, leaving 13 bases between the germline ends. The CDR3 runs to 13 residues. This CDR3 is CASTRGQANEQFF. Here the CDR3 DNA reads TGTGCCAGCACTCGAGGGCAGGCCAATGAGCAGTTCTTC.

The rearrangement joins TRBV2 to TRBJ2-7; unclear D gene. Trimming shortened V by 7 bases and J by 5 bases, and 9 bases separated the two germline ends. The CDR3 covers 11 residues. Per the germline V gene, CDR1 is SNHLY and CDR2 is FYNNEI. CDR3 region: CASTKTDEQYF. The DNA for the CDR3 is TGTGCCAGCACGAAAACGGACGAGCAGTACTTC.

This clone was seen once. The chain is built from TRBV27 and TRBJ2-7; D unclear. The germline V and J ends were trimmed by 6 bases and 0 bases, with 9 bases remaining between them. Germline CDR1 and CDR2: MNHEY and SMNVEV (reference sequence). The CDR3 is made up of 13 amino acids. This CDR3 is CASSLTLSYEQYF. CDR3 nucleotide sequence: TGTGCCAGCAGCCTGACTCTCTCCTACGAGCAGTACTTC.